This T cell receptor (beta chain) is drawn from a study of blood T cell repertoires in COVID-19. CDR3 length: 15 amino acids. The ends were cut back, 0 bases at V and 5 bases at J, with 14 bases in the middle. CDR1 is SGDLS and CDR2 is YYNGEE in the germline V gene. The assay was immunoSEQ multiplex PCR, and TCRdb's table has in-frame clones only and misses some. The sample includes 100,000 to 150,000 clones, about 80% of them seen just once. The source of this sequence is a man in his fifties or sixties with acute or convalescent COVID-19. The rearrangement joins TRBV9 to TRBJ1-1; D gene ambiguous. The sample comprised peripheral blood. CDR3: CASSVEPQEVTEAFF. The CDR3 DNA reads TGTGCCAGCAGCGTAGAGCCCCAGGAGGTGACTGAAGCTTTCTTT.